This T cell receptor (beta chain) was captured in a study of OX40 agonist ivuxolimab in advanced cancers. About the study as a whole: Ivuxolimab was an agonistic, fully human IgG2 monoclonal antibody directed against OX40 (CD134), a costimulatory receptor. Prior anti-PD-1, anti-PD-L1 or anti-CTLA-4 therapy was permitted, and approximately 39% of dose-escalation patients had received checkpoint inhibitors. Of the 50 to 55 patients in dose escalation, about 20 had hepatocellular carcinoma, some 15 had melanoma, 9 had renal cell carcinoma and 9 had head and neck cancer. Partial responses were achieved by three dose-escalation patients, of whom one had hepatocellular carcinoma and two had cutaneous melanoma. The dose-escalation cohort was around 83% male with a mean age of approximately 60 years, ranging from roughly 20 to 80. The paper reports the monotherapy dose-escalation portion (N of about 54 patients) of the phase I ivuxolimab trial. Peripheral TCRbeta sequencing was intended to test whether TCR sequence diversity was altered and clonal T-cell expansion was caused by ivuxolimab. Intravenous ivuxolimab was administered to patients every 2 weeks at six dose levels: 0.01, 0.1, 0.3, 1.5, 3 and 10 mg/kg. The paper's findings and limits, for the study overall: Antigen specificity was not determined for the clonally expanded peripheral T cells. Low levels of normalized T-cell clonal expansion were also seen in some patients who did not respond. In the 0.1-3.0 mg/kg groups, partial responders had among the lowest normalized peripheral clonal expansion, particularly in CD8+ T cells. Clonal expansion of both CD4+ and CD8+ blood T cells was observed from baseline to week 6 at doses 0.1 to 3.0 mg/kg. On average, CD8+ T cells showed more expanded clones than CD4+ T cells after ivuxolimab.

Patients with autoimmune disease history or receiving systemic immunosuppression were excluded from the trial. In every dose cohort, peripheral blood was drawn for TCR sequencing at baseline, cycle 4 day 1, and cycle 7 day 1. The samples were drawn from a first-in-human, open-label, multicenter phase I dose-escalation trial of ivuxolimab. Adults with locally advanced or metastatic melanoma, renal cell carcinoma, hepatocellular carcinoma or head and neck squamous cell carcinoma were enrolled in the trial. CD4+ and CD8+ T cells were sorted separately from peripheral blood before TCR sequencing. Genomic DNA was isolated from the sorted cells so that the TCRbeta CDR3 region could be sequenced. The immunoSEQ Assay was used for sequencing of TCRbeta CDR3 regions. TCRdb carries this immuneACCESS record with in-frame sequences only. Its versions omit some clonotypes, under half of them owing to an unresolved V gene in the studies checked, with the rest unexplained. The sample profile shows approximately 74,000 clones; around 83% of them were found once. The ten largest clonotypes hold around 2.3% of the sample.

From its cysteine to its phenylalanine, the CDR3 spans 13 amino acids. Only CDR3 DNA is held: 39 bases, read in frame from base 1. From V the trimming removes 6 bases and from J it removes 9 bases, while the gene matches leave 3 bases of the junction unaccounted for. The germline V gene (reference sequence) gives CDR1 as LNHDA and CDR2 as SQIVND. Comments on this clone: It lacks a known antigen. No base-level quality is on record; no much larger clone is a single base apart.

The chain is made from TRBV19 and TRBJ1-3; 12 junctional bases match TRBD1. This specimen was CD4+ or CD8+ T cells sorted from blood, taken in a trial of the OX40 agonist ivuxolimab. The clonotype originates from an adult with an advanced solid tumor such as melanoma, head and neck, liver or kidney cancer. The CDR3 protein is CASSPGQGATIYF. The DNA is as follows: TGTGCCAGTAGCCCGGGACAGGGGGCCACCATATATTTT. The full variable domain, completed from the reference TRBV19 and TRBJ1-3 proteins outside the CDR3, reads DGGITQSPKYLFRKEGQNVTLSCEQNLNHDAMYWYRQDPGQGLRLIYYSQIVNDFQKGDIAEGYSVSREKKESFPLTVTSAQKNPTAFYLCASSPGQGATIYFGEGSWLTVV.